Listed here are 28 T cell receptor beta chains from one sample, sequenced in a study of blood T cell repertoires in COVID-19. Clones were sequenced by immunoSEQ multiplex PCR, and TCRdb holds only the in-frame ones, with some missing. The profile shows 110,000 or so clones, approximately 85% of them singletons. The sequenced sample was peripheral blood. Receptors originate from a woman aged 60-70 years with COVID-19, enrolled during active disease.

The chain has TRBV4-1 and TRBJ2-5, with 8 bases fitting TRBD2. The CDR3 runs 18 residues. Looked up from germline, CDR1 is MGHRA and CDR2 is YSYEKL. The V and J ends lost 1 base and 5 bases, in that order; junction bases with no gene match: 15. The CDR3 sequence is CASSQGKILAGLLETQYF. For the CDR3, the DNA is TGCGCCAGCAGCCAAGGAAAAATCCTAGCGGGTCTTCTGGAGACCCAGTACTTC.

In regard to this clone: Other nucleotide sequences from this sample produce the same CDR3. This rearrangement joins TRBV6-4 to TRBJ2-3; D possibly corresponds to TRBD2 (6 bases). This CDR3 has 16 residues. Trimming cost V 0 bases and J 1 base, with 11 bases left between them. CDR1 MRHNA and CDR2 SNTAGT come from the germline V gene. This CDR3 reads CASSDSLLAGTDTQYF. CDR3 in DNA: TGTGCCAGCAGTGACTCCCTACTAGCAGGCACAGATACGCAGTATTTT.

CDR3: CATWMGGAGEGYTF. The CDR3 coding sequence is TGTGCCACTTGGATGGGGGGGGCTGGTGAAGGCTACACCTTC. The V call is TRBV10-3, the J call TRBJ1-2; D possibly corresponds to TRBD1 (6 bases). The CDR3 contains 14 residues. V dropped 10 bases and J dropped 8 bases, with 23 bases sitting between them. The V gene's germline CDR1 is ENHRY and CDR2 SYGVKD.

In DNA form, the CDR3 reads TGCAGCGGTCTACAGGTAGGAGAGACCCAGTACTTC. Translated: CSGLQVGETQYF. The chain combines TRBV29-1 with TRBJ2-5; D is possibly TRBD1 (5 bases). Per the germline V gene, CDR1 is SQVTM and CDR2 is ANQGSEA. The V and J ends lost 7 bases and 4 bases respectively, with 13 bases between them. The CDR3 totals 12 residues.

This clone was counted a single time. The gene calls are TRBV29-1 and TRBJ2-1; 7 nucleotides align to TRBD1. From germline, CDR1 is SQVTM and CDR2 ANQGSEA. The CDR3 is made up of 17 amino acids. As DNA, the CDR3 is TGCAGGGAACAGGGGAACGTCGGTAAAAGCTCCTACAATGAGCAGTTCTTC. This translates into CREQGNVGKSSYNEQFF.

The V and J genes are TRBV27 and TRBJ2-7; D possibly corresponds to TRBD2 (6 bases). CDR1 MNHEY and CDR2 SMNVEV come from the germline V gene (reference sequence). Trimming cost V 2 bases and J 5 bases, with 13 bases left between them. CDR3 size: 14 residues. The CDR3 DNA sequence: TGTGCCAGCAGTTTAAAGGTCGGGGGTCACGAGCAGTACTTC. Encoded protein: CASSLKVGGHEQYF.

The V and J genes are TRBV7-9 and TRBJ2-2; 9 nucleotides match TRBD1. V trimming: 5 bases; J trimming: 7 bases; junction bases outside the gene matches: 5. The germline gives CDR1 SEHNR, CDR2 FQNEAQ (reference sequence). The CDR3 sequence is 14 residues long. The CDR3 protein is CASSRDREIGELFF. In nucleotides, the CDR3 is TGTGCCAGCAGCCGGGACAGGGAGATCGGGGAGCTGTTTTTT.

V and J are TRBV6-6 and TRBJ2-7, with a tentative D call TRBD1 (6 bases). V shed 6 bases and J shed 2 bases, with 17 bases lying between them. Germline V gene data show CDR1 as MNHNY and CDR2 as SVGAGI (reference sequence). This CDR3 comprises 15 residues. In DNA, the CDR3 is TGTGCCAGCAGCTCGTTCCGGGACACTGCCTACGAGCAGTACTTC. Its translation is CASSSFRDTAYEQYF.

The rearrangement uses TRBV2 and TRBJ1-5; D is possibly TRBD1 (5 bases). This CDR3 is 13 amino acids long. From germline, CDR1 is SNHLY and CDR2 FYNNEI. V was trimmed by 7 bases and J by 6 bases, leaving 13 bases between them. CDR3 sequence: CASNGGVGQPQHF. DNA for the CDR3: TGTGCCAGCAATGGGGGGGTGGGTCAGCCCCAGCATTTT. Supplemented by reference TRBV2 and TRBJ1-5, the full variable domain reads EPEVTQTPSHQVTQMGQEVILRCVPISNHLYFYWYRQILGQKVEFLVSFYNNEISEKSEIFDDQFSVERPDGSNFTLKIRSTKLEDSAMYFCASNGGVGQPQHFGDGTRLSIL.

The chain employs TRBV2 and TRBJ2-3; TRBD2 aligns across 9 bases. The CDR3 runs to 15 residues. Germline CDR1 and CDR2: SNHLY and FYNNEI. V was clipped by 5 bases and J by 3 bases; unmatched bases: 6. CDR3 residues: CASSIGGGATDTQYF. The CDR3 DNA reads as TGTGCCAGCAGTATAGGCGGGGGGGCGACAGATACGCAGTATTTT. Full variable domain (rest looked up from reference TRBV2 and TRBJ2-3): EPEVTQTPSHQVTQMGQEVILRCVPISNHLYFYWYRQILGQKVEFLVSFYNNEISEKSEIFDDQFSVERPDGSNFTLKIRSTKLEDSAMYFCASSIGGGATDTQYFGPGTRLTVL.

The V call is TRBV18, the J call TRBJ1-5, with D perhaps matching TRBD1 (5 bases). V shed 3 bases and J shed 7 bases, with 10 bases lying between them. The CDR3 is 13 amino acids. Per germline, CDR1 KGHSH and CDR2 LQKENI. The CDR3 DNA sequence: TGTGCCAGCTCACCGGGAGGGGACCAGCCCCAGCATTTT. Protein sequence: CASSPGGDQPQHF.

There are a few counts of this clone. V usage is TRBV12-5 and J usage is TRBJ1-1; D remains unclear. The germline CDR1 and CDR2 sequences are LGHNT and FRNRAP. The CDR3 totals 18 residues. Trimming removed 1 base from V and 1 base from J, with 19 bases in between. As DNA, the CDR3 is TGTGCTAGTGGTTTGGGAGAGGGTTTTGGGCAGAGGAACACTGAAGCTTTCTTT. Its protein product is CASGLGEGFGQRNTEAFF.

The rearrangement joins TRBV19 to TRBJ2-7, with D possibly matching TRBD1 (6 bases). Between the trimmed V and J ends, which lost 4 bases and 3 bases, there was a span of 16 bases. Germline-derived CDR1 and CDR2 are LNHDA and SQIVND (reference sequence). This CDR3 comprises 15 residues. CDR3 loop: CASSTQTGLGYEQYF. In DNA, the CDR3 is TGTGCCAGTAGTACCCAGACAGGTCTGGGCTACGAGCAGTACTTC. Drawing the rest from reference TRBV19 and TRBJ2-7, the complete variable domain is DGGITQSPKYLFRKEGQNVTLSCEQNLNHDAMYWYRQDPGQGLRLIYYSQIVNDFQKGDIAEGYSVSREKKESFPLTVTSAQKNPTAFYLCASSTQTGLGYEQYFGPGTRLTVT.

V gene TRBV27 combines with J gene TRBJ2-5, with D possibly being TRBD1 (6 bases). The length of the CDR3 is 18 residues. Germline CDR1 and CDR2: MNHEY and SMNVEV (reference sequence). The V end was cut by 4 bases, the J end by 3 bases, with 24 bases between. The chain's CDR3 is CASSSTQNGQFLKETQYF. Here the CDR3 DNA reads TGTGCCAGCAGTTCAACGCAGAACGGACAGTTTCTCAAAGAGACCCAGTACTTC.

This clone has a handful of counts. The chain recombines TRBV9 with TRBJ2-7; TRBD2 is a possible D gene (6 bases). Trimming cost V 4 bases and J 2 bases, with 16 bases left between them. The germline V gene has CDR1 SGDLS and CDR2 YYNGEE. The CDR3 loop spans 15 amino acids. As DNA, the CDR3 is TGTGCCAGCAGCCCCCTCGGGGAGGTGCCCTACGAGCAGTACTTC. The encoded protein is CASSPLGEVPYEQYF.

The CDR3 loop reads CASSFGGNTEAFF. The CDR3 nucleotides read TGTGCCAGCAGCTTCGGGGGGAACACTGAAGCTTTCTTT. The chain is built from TRBV7-3 and TRBJ1-1; D perhaps matches TRBD1 (5 bases). The CDR3 runs to 13 residues. V was cut by 3 bases and J by 1 base, with 6 bases left in between. Germline values: CDR1 SGHTA, CDR2 FQGTGA.

V gene TRBV10-3 combines with J gene TRBJ2-5, with D possibly TRBD2 on 5 matching bases. The CDR3 runs 12 residues. CDR1 is ENHRY and CDR2 is SYGVKD in the germline V gene. Deletions cut 10 bases from V and 5 bases from J, with 14 bases between. The CDR3 bases are TGTGCCAGCAACGGGGTGGGGGAGACCCAGTACTTC. The encoded protein is CASNGVGETQYF.

V usage is TRBV19 and J usage is TRBJ1-4, with TRBD1 matching over 7 bases. This CDR3 region has 14 residues. CDR1 and CDR2 from the germline V gene are LNHDA and SQIVND (reference sequence). Trimming removed 5 bases from V and 8 bases from J; junction bases left unmatched: 8. CDR3 coding DNA: TGTGCCAGTAGTCCCCGACAGGGAAGCGAAAAACTGTTTTTT. Amino acids: CASSPRQGSEKLFF.

Here the CDR3 DNA reads TGTGCCAGCGGGACTAGCGCGGGCGGGGAACAGTTCTTC. Protein: CASGTSAGGEQFF. V and J are TRBV6-4 and TRBJ2-1; 10 bases are shared with TRBD2. This CDR3 spans 13 amino acids. The germline V gene has CDR1 MRHNA and CDR2 SNTAGT. V gave up 8 bases and J gave up 13 bases; unmatched junction bases: 11.

The chain employs TRBV16 and TRBJ1-3; D not certain. Trimming removed 0 bases from V and 0 bases from J, with 9 bases in between. CDR1 KGHSY and CDR2 FQNENV come from the germline V gene. The CDR3 is 16 residues long. The CDR3 region is CASSQSRENSGNTIYF. The CDR3, as DNA: TGTGCCAGCAGCCAATCGCGAGAAAACTCTGGAAACACCATATATTTT. The whole variable domain, filled in from reference TRBV16 and TRBJ1-3, reads GEEVAQTPKHLVRGEGQKAKLYCAPIKGHSYVFWYQQVLKNEFKFLISFQNENVFDETGMPKERFSAKCLPNSPCSLEIQATKLEDSAVYFCASSQSRENSGNTIYFGEGSWLTVV.

This clone has only one observation. The chain uses TRBV6-2 or TRBV6-3 and TRBJ2-5, with D possibly being TRBD2 (5 bases). Trimming stripped 0 bases from V and 2 bases from J, with 13 bases between. Germline V gene lookup returns CDR1 MNHEY and CDR2 SVGEGT. There are 16 residues in the CDR3. DNA of the CDR3: TGTGCCAGCAGTTACTCTCCCGGGTCGGGGCAAGAGACCCAGTACTTC. Translated: CASSYSPGSGQETQYF.

The rearrangement uses TRBV9 and TRBJ1-3; maybe TRBD1 (6 bases). Germline CDR1 and CDR2: SGDLS and YYNGEE. The CDR3 has 13 residues. Trimming stripped 3 bases from V and 8 bases from J, with 12 bases between. Written as DNA, the CDR3 is TGTGCCAGCAGCGGATACAGGGTAGACACCATATATTTT. Translated, it gives CASSGYRVDTIYF.

The chain combines TRBV6-5 with TRBJ1-1; 8 bases line up with TRBD1. CDR1 and CDR2 from the germline V gene are MNHEY and SVGAGI. After removal of 2 bases from V and 5 bases from J, the junction contained 7 bases not matched to a gene. The CDR3 has 15 residues. The CDR3 reads CASSYVDRGRTEAFF. In DNA, the CDR3 is TGTGCCAGCAGTTACGTCGACAGGGGAAGAACTGAAGCTTTCTTT.

The chain is built from TRBV5-4 and TRBJ2-2, with 10 bases fitting TRBD2. CDR1 and CDR2 (germline): SGHNT, YYREEE (reference sequence). This CDR3 is 16 amino acids long. V trimming: 4 bases; J trimming: 2 bases; junction bases outside the gene matches: 5. The CDR3 here is CASSRPSGGNTGELFF. The CDR3 DNA reads as TGTGCCAGCAGCCGCCCTAGCGGGGGTAACACCGGGGAGCTGTTTTTT.

The chain has TRBV5-1 and TRBJ1-1; tentative D call: TRBD1 (6 bases). CDR3 length: 14 amino acids. Germline V gene data show CDR1 as SGHRS and CDR2 as YFSETQ. The V end lost 2 bases, the J end lost 0 bases, and 8 bases lay between the germline ends. The CDR3 nucleotides read TGCGCCAGCAGCTTAACAGGGCTGAACACTGAAGCTTTCTTT. Protein product: CASSLTGLNTEAFF.

The CDR3 DNA sequence: TGTGCCAGCAGCCAGCAGGGCGGGGTCGGGGATGGCTACACCTTC. Its translation: CASSQQGGVGDGYTF. This sequence joins TRBV9 and TRBJ1-2; D is perhaps TRBD1 (5 bases). The V gene's germline CDR1 is SGDLS and CDR2 YYNGEE. Between the trimmed V and J ends, which lost 4 bases and 6 bases, there was a span of 19 bases. The CDR3 has 15 residues.

The CDR3 sequence is CASSRATGTAYGYTF. The CDR3 nucleotides are TGCGCCAGCAGCCGCGCCACCGGGACAGCCTATGGCTACACCTTC. This chain links TRBV4-1 with TRBJ1-2, with 7 bases aligning to TRBD1. In germline, CDR1 is MGHRA, CDR2 YSYEKL. CDR3 size: 15 residues. The V gene end was trimmed by 4 bases and the J gene end by 4 bases; junction bases not matched to a gene: 9.

This clone was found once. The V gene is TRBV2, the J gene TRBJ2-1; D remains unclear. Trimming stripped 4 bases from V and 1 base from J, with 8 bases between. This CDR3 spans 14 amino acids. The germline gives CDR1 SNHLY, CDR2 FYNNEI. CDR3 residues: CASSVPSSYNEQFF. Written as DNA, the CDR3 is TGTGCCAGCAGTGTACCTAGTTCCTACAATGAGCAGTTCTTC.